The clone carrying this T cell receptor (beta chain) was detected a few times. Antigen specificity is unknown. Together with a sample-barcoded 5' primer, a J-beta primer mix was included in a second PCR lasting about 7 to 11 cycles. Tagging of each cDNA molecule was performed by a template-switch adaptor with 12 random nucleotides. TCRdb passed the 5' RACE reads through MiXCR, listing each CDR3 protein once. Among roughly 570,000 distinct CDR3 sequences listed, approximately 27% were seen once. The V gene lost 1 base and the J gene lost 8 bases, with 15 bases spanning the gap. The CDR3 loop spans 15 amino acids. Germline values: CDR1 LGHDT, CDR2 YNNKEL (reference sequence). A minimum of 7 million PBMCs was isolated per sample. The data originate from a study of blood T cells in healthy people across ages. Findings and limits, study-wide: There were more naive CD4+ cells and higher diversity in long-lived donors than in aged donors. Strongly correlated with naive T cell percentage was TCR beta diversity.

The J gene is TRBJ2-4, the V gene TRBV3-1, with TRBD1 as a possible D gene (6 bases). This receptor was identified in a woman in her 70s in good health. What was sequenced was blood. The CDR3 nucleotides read TGTGCCAGCAGCCAAGGAACAGGGCTCCGGGACATTCAGTACTTC. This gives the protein CASSQGTGLRDIQYF.